The 10 T cell receptor beta chains below were found in one sample sequenced in a study of beta chain features in type 1 diabetes. The investigators reverse transcribed all of the isolated RNA, so they sequenced expressed TCRB transcripts. Profiled with immunoSEQ multiplex PCR; TCRdb holds only in-frame clones, not every one. Counted here are roughly 700,000 clones, 13% occurring once; the ten biggest clones make up less than 0.025%. Their antigens remain unidentified. Study-level results: Across all four CD4+ subsets, people with type 1 diabetes showed modestly shorter TCRB CDR3s.

The sample was naive CD4+ T cells from blood. The receptors shown here come from a man aged 18-30 years with type 1 diabetes.

J is TRBJ2-1 and V is TRBV28, with D hard to call. This CDR3 has 13 residues. CDR1 MDHEN and CDR2 SYDVKM come from the germline V gene. Trimming took 1 base from V and 6 from J, leaving 7 bases between them. The CDR3 spells CASSLSAPNEQFF. DNA for the CDR3: TGTGCCAGCAGTTTATCCGCCCCCAATGAGCAGTTCTTC.

The V gene is TRBV5-1, the J gene TRBJ1-2; no firm D call. Germline V CDR1 and CDR2: SGHRS, YFSETQ. This CDR3 contains 13 residues. V was cut by 2 bases and J by 1 base, with 6 bases left in between. The CDR3 DNA sequence: TGCGCCAGCAGCTTCGGGGATAACTATGGCTACACCTTC. Translated, it gives CASSFGDNYGYTF.

CDR3 DNA sequence: TGTGCCAGTAGTATCGATTACCTTTTGAACACTGAAGCTTTCTTT. Residues: CASSIDYLLNTEAFF. The genes are TRBV19 and TRBJ1-1; D unclear. Trimming pared 3 bases from V and 0 bases from J, leaving 11 bases between. CDR3 size: 15 residues. Looked up from germline, CDR1 is LNHDA and CDR2 is SQIVND (reference sequence).

A few counts support this clone. The chain employs TRBV28 and TRBJ1-1; 10 nucleotides line up with TRBD1. The germline V gene has CDR1 MDHEN and CDR2 SYDVKM. J was trimmed by 4 bases and V by 6 bases; bases with no gene match: 8. CDR3 length equals 15 residues. The CDR3 region is CASSHGTGAVTEAFF. The CDR3 nucleotides are TGTGCCAGCAGCCACGGGACAGGGGCGGTCACTGAAGCTTTCTTT.

This clone came up a few times. The chain recombines TRBV2 with TRBJ1-4; D unclear. CDR1 is SNHLY and CDR2 is FYNNEI in the germline V gene. Trimming stripped 8 bases from V and 2 bases from J, with 15 bases between. The CDR3 consists of 15 residues. In nucleotides, the CDR3 is TGTGCCAGCTCGGCTGCGGTGGTCACTAATGAAAAACTGTTTTTT. It encodes CASSAAVVTNEKLFF.

This clone has at least ten counts. Other DNA sequences in this specimen translate into the identical CDR3. The chain couples TRBV30 to TRBJ1-1; D is perhaps TRBD1 (6 bases). Germline loops: CDR1 GTSNPN, CDR2 SVGIG (reference sequence). The V and J ends lost 3 bases and 1 base respectively, with 9 bases between them. This CDR3 contains 13 residues. The CDR3 region has the DNA TGTGCCTGGAGCGGACAGCCGAACACTGAAGCTTTCTTT. Amino acid sequence: CAWSGQPNTEAFF.

The chain recombines TRBV6-5 with TRBJ2-1; 10 bases line up with TRBD1. Germline-derived CDR1 and CDR2 are MNHEY and SVGAGI. There are 15 residues in the CDR3. V lost 0 bases and J lost 7; bases outside the gene matches: 3. CDR3 sequence reads: CASSYSGQGRNEQFF. CDR3 bases: TGTGCCAGCAGTTACTCGGGACAGGGGCGGAATGAGCAGTTCTTC.

The chain has TRBV29-1 and TRBJ1-1; 7 positions match TRBD1. Germline trimming cut 6 bases from V and 1 base from J; bases unmatched to any gene: 5. Germline V lookup: CDR1 SQVTM, CDR2 ANQGSEA. The CDR3 totals 13 residues. CDR3: CSVAGTANTEAFF. In DNA, the CDR3 is TGCAGCGTAGCCGGGACAGCGAACACTGAAGCTTTCTTT.

The table lists this clone with a few counts. The V gene is TRBV27, the J gene TRBJ2-7, with 7 bases that match TRBD1. The CDR3 sequence is 15 residues long. V was pared by 6 bases and J by 7 bases, with 15 bases of the junction left unmatched. Per the germline V gene, CDR1 is MNHEY and CDR2 is SMNVEV (reference sequence). Written as DNA, the CDR3 is TGTGCCAGCAGGGGCCCTACGACAGGGCCGGGGGAGCAGTACTTC. The encoded protein is CASRGPTTGPGEQYF.

This chain joins TRBV2 and TRBJ1-5; unclear D gene. Germline CDR1 SNHLY, CDR2 FYNNEI. This CDR3 is built from 14 residues. The V end was cut by 5 bases, the J end by 4 bases, with 12 bases between. CDR3 sequence (DNA): TGTGCCAGCAGTACTGAAAAGAGTAATCAGCCCCAGCATTTT. Protein sequence: CASSTEKSNQPQHF.